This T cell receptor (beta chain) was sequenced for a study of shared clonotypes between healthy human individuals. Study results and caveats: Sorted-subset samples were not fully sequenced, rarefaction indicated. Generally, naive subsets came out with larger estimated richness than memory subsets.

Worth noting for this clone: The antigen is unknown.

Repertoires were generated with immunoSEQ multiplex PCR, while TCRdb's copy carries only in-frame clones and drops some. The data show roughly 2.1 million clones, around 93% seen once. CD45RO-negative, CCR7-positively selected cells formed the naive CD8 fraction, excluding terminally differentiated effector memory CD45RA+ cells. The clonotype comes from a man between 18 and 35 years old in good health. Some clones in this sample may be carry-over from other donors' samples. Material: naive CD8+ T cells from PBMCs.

The CDR3 DNA reads TGTGCCAGCAGTCTCAGGGGTAGGAATGAAAAACTGTTTTTT. Residues: CASSLRGRNEKLFF. This rearrangement joins TRBV25-1 to TRBJ1-4; D perhaps matches TRBD1 (6 bases). This CDR3 is 14 amino acids long. Germline lookup yields CDR1 MGHDK and CDR2 SYGVNS. V lost 5 bases to trimming and J lost 5 bases, with 12 bases between them.